Listed below are T cell receptor beta chains from one sample, sequenced in a study of blood T cells in healthy people across ages. TCRdb re-derived calls from the 5' RACE reads in MiXCR, one entry per CDR3 protein. The sample shows around 750,000 distinct CDR3 sequences, 53% of them seen only once. What was sequenced was blood. These receptors were collected from an older man in good health. Both conserved end residues are part of each CDR3. Fields, in order: J gene, clone size, V gene, D gene, CDR3 protein, CDR3 DNA. D genes are given only for firm matches. Clone size is not always given. Where it is, it says once, few, many or a class for expanded clones.

TRBJ2-7 | NA | TRBV29-1 | TRBD2 | CSVGLAGGREQYF | TGCAGCGTCGGACTAGCGGGAGGACGCGAGCAGTACTTC
TRBJ2-5 | NA | TRBV30 | TRBD2 | CALWGGEGLQETQYF | TGTGCCTTGTGGGGCGGTGAGGGACTACAAGAGACCCAGTACTTC
TRBJ2-1 | NA | TRBV6-1 | NA | CASGTFNPYNEQFF | TGTGCCAGCGGTACCTTCAACCCCTACAATGAGCAGTTCTTC
TRBJ1-1 | NA | TRBV29-1 | TRBD1 | CSVGIPGGFNTEAFF | TGCAGCGTTGGTATCCCAGGGGGATTCAACACTGAAGCTTTCTTT
TRBJ2-7 | many | TRBV10-3 | TRBD1 | CAINPTGPSYEQYF | TGTGCCATCAATCCGACAGGGCCCTCCTACGAGCAGTACTTC
TRBJ2-7 | few | TRBV28 | NA | CASSLSPPTGRDEQYF | TGTGCCAGCAGTTTATCCCCCCCAACGGGAAGGGACGAGCAGTACTTC
TRBJ2-5 | NA | TRBV24-1 | NA | CATSDPARAQETQYF | TGTGCCACCAGTGATCCCGCGAGAGCCCAAGAGACCCAGTACTTC
TRBJ2-7 | NA | TRBV6-2/TRBV6-3 | TRBD2 | CASSYGSGSPLYEQYF | TGTGCCAGCAGTTACGGAAGCGGGAGTCCCCTCTACGAGCAGTACTTC
TRBJ2-4 | once | TRBV24-1 | TRBD2 | CATSEGLAGAKNIQYF | TGTGCCACCAGTGAGGGACTAGCGGGAGCCAAAAACATTCAGTACTTC
TRBJ2-5 | NA | TRBV28 | NA | CASATPISFEQYF | TGTGCCAGCGCAACCCCGATTAGTTTTGAGCAGTACTTC
TRBJ2-7 | NA | TRBV28 | NA | CASSLRSDFGEQYF | TGTGCCAGCAGTTTACGCAGTGACTTTGGAGAGCAGTACTTC
TRBJ2-3 | NA | TRBV2 | NA | CASGESTDTQYF | TGTGCCAGCGGGGAAAGCACAGATACGCAGTATTTT
TRBJ2-1 | many | TRBV29-1 | NA | CSVRGLGSSNEQFF | TGCAGCGTCCGAGGGCTAGGGAGTAGTAATGAGCAGTTCTTC
TRBJ2-7 | NA | TRBV27 | TRBD2 | CASSQTRLAGGEQYF | TGTGCCAGCAGTCAAACTCGACTAGCGGGAGGCGAGCAGTACTTC
TRBJ1-1 | once | TRBV10-2 | NA | CASSESRGSTFF | TGCGCCAGCAGTGAGTCACGGGGCTCGACTTTCTTT
TRBJ1-6 | NA | TRBV6-5 | TRBD1 | CASRTGTGRNSPLHF | TGTGCCAGCAGGACCGGGACAGGTCGTAATTCACCCCTCCACTTT
TRBJ2-7 | NA | TRBV5-6 | NA | CASSLVGVSHEQYF | TGTGCCAGCAGCTTGGTCGGGGTTTCCCACGAGCAGTACTTC
TRBJ2-1 | NA | TRBV5-1 | TRBD2 | CASSFSLTSGSPVRNNEQFF | TGCGCCAGCAGCTTCTCCCTGACTAGCGGGAGCCCCGTGAGAAACAATGAGCAGTTCTTC
TRBJ2-1 | few | TRBV7-9 | NA | CASSLPPRELHNEQFF | TGTGCCAGCAGCTTACCACCCAGGGAGCTCCACAATGAGCAGTTCTTC
TRBJ2-5 | NA | TRBV4-1 | NA | CASSQFRVETQYF | TGCGCCAGCAGCCAATTCAGGGTGGAGACCCAGTACTTC
TRBJ2-7 | NA | TRBV10-3 | NA | CAISEPDIYEQYF | TGTGCCATCAGTGAGCCGGACATCTACGAGCAGTACTTC
TRBJ2-3 | NA | TRBV29-1 | NA | CSAPGTGSTDTQYF | TGCAGCGCTCCCGGGACTGGGAGCACAGATACGCAGTATTTT
TRBJ2-7 | NA | TRBV6-1 | TRBD2 | CASSVVKRGYYEQYF | TGTGCCAGCAGTGTGGTGAAGCGGGGCTACTACGAGCAGTACTTC
TRBJ2-7 | few | TRBV7-2 | NA | CASSLASGERYEQYF | TGTGCCAGCAGCTTAGCGTCGGGAGAGCGGTACGAGCAGTACTTC
TRBJ2-1 | NA | TRBV2 | NA | CASSDGTPFF | TGTGCCAGCAGTGACGGAACCCCGTTCTTC
TRBJ2-1 | NA | TRBV20-1 | TRBD1 | CSATDRGSYNEQFF | TGCAGTGCTACCGACAGGGGCTCCTACAATGAGCAGTTCTTC
TRBJ2-3 | NA | TRBV7-9 | NA | CASSFRERGYAYF | TGTGCCAGCAGCTTTCGGGAGAGGGGATACGCGTATTTT
TRBJ2-5 | NA | TRBV9 | NA | CASSVSDGSGTQYF | TGTGCCAGCAGCGTGAGTGACGGGAGCGGGACCCAGTACTTC
TRBJ2-2 | few | TRBV7-8 | NA | CASSSNRARTGELFF | TGTGCCAGCAGCTCTAATAGGGCCCGCACCGGGGAGCTGTTTTTT
TRBJ2-7 | NA | TRBV9 | NA | CASSVVYRFSYEQYF | TGTGCCAGCAGCGTAGTGTACAGGTTCTCCTACGAGCAGTACTTC
TRBJ2-3 | few | TRBV6-4 | TRBD2 | CASSPGLADTDTQYF | TGTGCCAGCAGTCCAGGACTAGCCGACACAGATACGCAGTATTTT
TRBJ2-3 | NA | TRBV3-1 | NA | CASSQALPNTQYF | TGTGCCAGCAGCCAAGCCTTGCCTAATACGCAGTATTTT
TRBJ2-7 | NA | TRBV12-3/TRBV12-4 | NA | CASSPLTGGFYEQYF | TGTGCCAGCAGTCCGCTAACGGGCGGTTTTTACGAGCAGTACTTC
TRBJ2-4 | NA | TRBV4-2 | NA | CASSQERAVKNIQYF | TGTGCCAGCAGCCAAGAAAGAGCGGTTAAAAACATTCAGTACTTC
TRBJ2-3 | NA | TRBV13 | TRBD1 | CASSHSGQGTDTQYF | TGTGCCAGCAGCCATAGCGGACAGGGAACAGATACGCAGTATTTT
TRBJ2-1 | NA | TRBV5-1 | NA | CASSSAPGRTYNEQFF | TGCGCCAGCAGCTCGGCTCCGGGACGTACCTACAATGAGCAGTTCTTC
TRBJ1-5 | few | TRBV20-1 | TRBD1 | CSAGDRGRRTIGQPQHF | TGCAGTGCTGGGGACAGGGGGCGGCGGACGATAGGTCAGCCCCAGCATTTT
TRBJ2-1 | few | TRBV20-1 | TRBD2 | CSARALAGAYNEQFF | TGCAGTGCTAGGGCACTAGCGGGAGCCTACAATGAGCAGTTCTTC
TRBJ2-1 | NA | TRBV29-1 | TRBD2 | CSADSGSEQFF | TGCAGCGCTGACAGCGGGAGTGAGCAGTTCTTC
TRBJ2-6 | few | TRBV5-1 | TRBD2 | CASSLSPSGRGGANVLTF | TGCGCCAGCAGCTTGTCGCCCAGCGGGAGAGGTGGGGCCAACGTCCTGACTTTC
TRBJ2-7 | NA | TRBV15 | TRBD2 | CATSRGLAGVDEQYF | TGTGCCACCAGCAGAGGCCTAGCGGGAGTGGACGAGCAGTACTTC
TRBJ2-7 | few | TRBV5-6 | NA | CASSWRGTNPYEQYF | TGTGCCAGCAGCTGGAGGGGCACCAACCCCTACGAGCAGTACTTC
TRBJ2-7 | NA | TRBV12-3/TRBV12-4 | NA | CASSSEFYEQYF | TGTGCCAGCAGTTCCGAGTTCTACGAGCAGTACTTC
TRBJ1-4 | NA | TRBV6-5 | NA | CASSYGASNEKLFF | TGTGCCAGCAGTTACGGGGCGAGTAATGAAAAACTGTTTTTT
TRBJ2-6 | once | TRBV11-2 | TRBD1 | CASSQEQGTGANVLTF | TGTGCCAGCAGCCAAGAACAGGGGACTGGGGCCAACGTCCTGACTTTC
TRBJ2-1 | NA | TRBV24-1 | TRBD2 | CATSDSGGLARGNEQFF | TGTGCCACCAGTGATTCGGGGGGACTAGCGAGGGGCAATGAGCAGTTCTTC
TRBJ1-5 | NA | TRBV6-6 | NA | CASRAGPDHQPQHF | TGTGCCAGCAGGGCGGGACCTGATCATCAGCCCCAGCATTTT
TRBJ2-7 | NA | TRBV5-1 | TRBD2 | CASSLAATSTHEQYF | TGCGCCAGCAGCTTGGCCGCGACTAGCACCCACGAGCAGTACTTC
TRBJ1-5 | NA | TRBV3-1 | NA | CASSQGAAGIKPQHF | TGTGCCAGCAGCCAAGGGGCAGCAGGAATCAAGCCCCAGCATTTT
TRBJ2-7 | NA | TRBV27 | TRBD2 | CASSFLASGSYEQYF | TGTGCCAGCAGTTTCTTGGCTAGCGGATCTTACGAGCAGTACTTC
TRBJ2-1 | NA | TRBV7-8 | NA | CASSLVPGGYNEQFF | TGTGCCAGCAGCTTAGTCCCCGGCGGGTACAATGAGCAGTTCTTC
TRBJ2-3 | NA | TRBV12-3/TRBV12-4 | NA | CASSSTVGADTQYF | TGTGCCAGCAGTTCCACAGTGGGAGCAGATACGCAGTATTTT
TRBJ2-5 | NA | TRBV25-1 | NA | CASSGGQPRETQYF | TGTGCCAGCAGTGGAGGACAGCCCCGAGAGACCCAGTACTTC
TRBJ2-5 | NA | TRBV10-3 | NA | CAISPGTYNEQYF | TGTGCCATCAGTCCCGGGACGTACAATGAGCAGTACTTC
TRBJ1-2 | few | TRBV4-2 | NA | CASSQDRESGYTF | TGTGCCAGCAGCCAAGATCGGGAGTCGGGCTACACCTTC
TRBJ2-7 | few | TRBV5-1 | TRBD2 | CASSLGGGRYEQYF | TGCGCCAGCAGCTTGGGGGGAGGGCGCTACGAGCAGTACTTC
TRBJ2-3 | NA | TRBV7-9 | TRBD2 | CASSHRLAGGRSTDTQYF | TGTGCCAGCAGCCACCGACTAGCGGGAGGCAGGAGCACAGATACGCAGTATTTT
TRBJ2-5 | NA | TRBV9 | NA | CASSVGGGRETQYF | TGTGCCAGCAGCGTAGGTGGAGGGAGAGAGACCCAGTACTTC
TRBJ2-6 | NA | TRBV6-5 | NA | CASSYSLLQGAWGANVLTF | TGTGCCAGCAGTTACTCGTTATTACAGGGAGCGTGGGGGGCCAACGTCCTGACTTTC
TRBJ1-4 | NA | TRBV7-9 | NA | CASSLSEGKLFF | TGTGCCAGCAGCTTAAGCGAGGGGAAACTGTTTTTT